The table lists the clone carrying this TCR beta chain with many counts. The time point was: newly diagnosed GD, antithyroid drugs for less than 3 months. RNA extracted from PBMCs served as the sequencing template. The data derive from a study of regulatory T cells in long-lasting Graves disease. Study at large: Prior antithyroid drug treatment in newly diagnosed Graves' patients lasted under 3 months.

The TCR beta library used iRepertoire HTBI primers with Arm-PCR amplification of CDR3. TCRdb re-called the multiplex PCR reads through MiXCR, storing one row per CDR3 protein. The sample lists about 470,000 distinct CDR3 sequences, about 15% occurring once. The CDR3 totals 15 residues. Between the trimmed V and J ends, which lost 4 bases and 2 bases, there was a span of 16 bases. CDR1 and CDR2 from the germline V gene are SGHRS and YFSETQ. These same data were also listed under a study on T cells in Graves' hyperthyroidism and ophthalmopathy.

The V call is TRBV5-1, the J call TRBJ2-7, with TRBD1 as a possible D gene (6 bases). Sequencing was performed on peripheral blood mononuclear cells (PBMCs), taken at new diagnosis, from a patient treated with antithyroid drugs. This TCR was sampled from a woman aged 25-40 years with Graves disease. CDR3 coding DNA: TGCGCCAGCAGCACCCCGACAGGTTACACCTACGAGCAGTACTTC. This encodes CASSTPTGYTYEQYF.